These 23 T cell receptor beta chains came from one sample sequenced in a study of CD8+CD57+ T cells in acquired aplastic anemia. Researchers used genomic DNA as the template to profile TCR beta VDJ and CDR3. TCRdb used MiXCR to reprocess the reads, holding one entry per CDR3 protein. The table records 200,000 or so distinct CDR3 sequences, over 40% of them present only once. Individuals selected for sequencing had exhibited CD8+CD57+ cell expansion on flow cytometry. Material: sorted CD4+, CD8+, or CD8+CD57+ T cells (not recorded which) from PBMCs. Receptor source: a human donor with aplastic anemia.

This clonotype was seen a few times. This CDR3 reads CASSPTPGNQPQHF. The DNA of the CDR3 is TGTGCCAGCAGCCCCACCCCTGGCAATCAGCCCCAGCATTTT. The V and J genes are TRBV7-2 and TRBJ1-5; unclear D gene. Trimming removed 5 bases from V and 2 bases from J, with 10 bases in between. The CDR3 has 14 amino acids. CDR1 SGHTA and CDR2 FQGNSA come from the germline V gene.

At least ten counts were recorded for this clonotype. The V and J genes are TRBV5-1 and TRBJ1-5; D unclear. Trimming cost V 1 base and J 1 base, with 9 bases left between them. Germline assignment: CDR1 SGHRS and CDR2 YFSETQ. CDR3 length equals 15 residues. This CDR3 is CASSLTGSSNQPQHF. In DNA form, the CDR3 reads TGCGCCAGCAGCTTGACGGGGAGCAGCAATCAGCCCCAGCATTTT.

This clonotype was counted many times. This chain uses TRBV28 with TRBJ1-6, with no clear D. V lost 3 bases to trimming and J lost 9 bases, with 12 bases between them. The CDR3 loop spans 14 amino acids. Germline lookup yields CDR1 MDHEN and CDR2 SYDVKM. The CDR3 coding sequence is TGTGCCAGCAGTTTGCCCCCCCATAGTTCACCCCTCCACTTT. It encodes CASSLPPHSSPLHF.

V and J are TRBV2 and TRBJ2-3; D call uncertain. CDR1 and CDR2 (germline): SNHLY, FYNNEI. CDR3 size: 12 residues. V was trimmed by 8 bases and J by 1 base, leaving 7 bases between them. In DNA, the CDR3 is TGTGCCAGCCTCCCAGGCACAGATACGCAGTATTTT. This gives the protein CASLPGTDTQYF. Complete variable domain (other parts from reference TRBV2 and TRBJ2-3): EPEVTQTPSHQVTQMGQEVILRCVPISNHLYFYWYRQILGQKVEFLVSFYNNEISEKSEIFDDQFSVERPDGSNFTLKIRSTKLEDSAMYFCASLPGTDTQYFGPGTRLTVL.

This clonotype was observed many times. The chain uses TRBV7-2 and TRBJ2-7, with 8 bases lining up with TRBD1. The J segment lost 1 base and the V segment lost 2 bases, leaving 4 bases of the junction unmatched. There are 15 residues in the CDR3. The germline V gene encodes CDR1 SGHTA and CDR2 FQGNSA. DNA of the CDR3: TGTGCCAGCAGCTTACAGGGGGCGAGTTCCTACGAGCAGTACTTC. Amino acid sequence: CASSLQGASSYEQYF.

This clonotype was counted many times. The chain uses TRBV27 and TRBJ2-5, with TRBD1 matching 7 bases. The CDR3 has 15 residues. V shed 4 bases, J shed 2 bases, and the junction held 7 bases outside the gene matches. CDR1 and CDR2 (germline): MNHEY, SMNVEV (reference sequence). The CDR3 DNA reads TGTGCCAGCAGTTCCGTCCGGGACAGACAAGAGACCCAGTACTTC. It specifies CASSSVRDRQETQYF.

This clonotype appeared a few times. The gene calls are TRBV3-1 and TRBJ2-1; D is undetermined. Trimming removed 6 bases from V and 0 bases from J, with 12 bases in between. The CDR3 is 15 residues long. Germline CDR1 reads LGHDT; CDR2 reads YNNKEL (reference sequence). The CDR3 spells CASSGDGSSYNEQFF. The CDR3, as DNA: TGTGCCAGCAGTGGAGACGGCAGCTCCTACAATGAGCAGTTCTTC.

This clonotype appeared many times. The V and J genes are TRBV20-1 and TRBJ2-7; TRBD1 aligns across 7 bases. The CDR3 covers 14 residues. Unmatched junction bases numbered 10, after V lost 5 bases and J lost 3 bases. CDR1 is DFQATT, CDR2 SNEGSKA, per germline (reference sequence). CDR3 loop: CSAGRQGPYYEQYF. The CDR3 DNA reads TGCAGTGCTGGCCGACAGGGACCCTACTACGAGCAGTACTTC.

CDR3 DNA sequence: TGTGCCACCAGCAGAGATCAATGGGGACAGGGATATACTGAAGCTTTCTTT. This gives the protein CATSRDQWGQGYTEAFF. The chain carries TRBV15 and TRBJ1-1; 9 positions agree with TRBD1. The CDR3 extends over 17 amino acids. CDR1 and CDR2 from the germline V gene are LNHNV and YYDKDF (reference sequence). J gave up 5 bases and V 0 bases, and 10 bases lay outside the gene matches.

This clonotype was detected ten times or more. The chain combines TRBV5-1 with TRBJ2-7, with 11 bases identical to TRBD2. The CDR3 runs 14 residues. The J segment lost 7 bases and the V segment lost 0 bases, leaving 3 bases of the junction unmatched. Germline CDR1 and CDR2: SGHRS and YFSETQ. The CDR3 coding sequence is TGCGCCAGCAGCTTGGAAACTAGCGGGGGAGAGCAGTACTTC. It codes for CASSLETSGGEQYF.

The rearrangement joins TRBV20-1 to TRBJ2-7; TRBD1 is a possible D gene (5 bases). Trimming left V 6 bases short and J 3 bases short, with 15 bases between. Germline CDR1 reads DFQATT; CDR2 reads SNEGSKA (reference sequence). This CDR3 region has 13 residues. The CDR3 coding sequence is TGCAGTGCAATCCCGACAGTCCTCTACGAGCAGTACTTC. It yields the protein CSAIPTVLYEQYF.

This clonotype came up many times. CDR3 nucleotides: TGCAGTGCTACAGGGTTGGGAAAACTGTTTTTT. It yields the protein CSATGLGKLFF. V usage is TRBV20-1 and J usage is TRBJ1-4, with a possible D match to TRBD1 (5 bases). This CDR3 is 11 amino acids long. V was cut by 4 bases and J by 10 bases, with 10 bases left in between. Per the germline V gene, CDR1 is DFQATT and CDR2 is SNEGSKA (reference sequence).

This clonotype has a single count. The chain joins TRBV7-2 to TRBJ1-6; TRBD1 matches at 9 bases. The germline CDR1 and CDR2 sequences are SGHTA and FQGNSA. Trimming cost V 6 bases and J 5 bases; bases outside gene matches: 5. The CDR3 spans 15 residues. This chain's CDR3 is CASSRGQGHNSPLHF. In DNA, the CDR3 is TGTGCCAGCAGTAGAGGACAGGGGCATAATTCACCCCTCCACTTT.

The chain joins TRBV5-1 to TRBJ1-1; the D gene is possibly TRBD1 (5 bases). Trimming pared 4 bases from V and 1 base from J, leaving 11 bases between. This CDR3 contains 14 residues. Germline loops: CDR1 SGHRS, CDR2 YFSETQ. The CDR3, as DNA: TGCGCCAGCAGCCGGGACGGGGCGAACACTGAAGCTTTCTTT. This encodes CASSRDGANTEAFF.

As to this clonotype: A read error may explain this, as a much larger clone is one base away. The chain couples TRBV20-1 to TRBJ2-4; 9 bases agree with TRBD2. The CDR3 runs to 18 residues. Germline assignment: CDR1 DFQATT and CDR2 SNEGSKA (reference sequence). Trimming took 5 bases from V and 0 from J; bases not matched to a gene: 14. CDR3 bases: TGCAGTGCTGGAAGACTAGCGGAGGCTGAAGGAGCCAAAAACATTCAGTACTTC. Amino acid sequence: CSAGRLAEAEGAKNIQYF.

This clonotype has ten or more counts. This chain uses TRBV12-3 or TRBV12-4 with TRBJ1-5; 9 nucleotides agree with TRBD1. There are 16 residues in the CDR3. V shed 6 bases, J shed 6 bases, and the junction held 12 bases outside the gene matches. The chain's CDR3 is CASSPGGTGLGQPQHF. CDR3 in DNA: TGTGCCAGCAGCCCCGGGGGGACAGGGTTGGGTCAGCCCCAGCATTTT.

The chain recombines TRBV5-1 with TRBJ2-3, with a tentative D call TRBD1 (5 bases). V lost 7 bases, J lost 2 bases, and 14 bases lay in between. CDR3 size: 14 residues. Germline V gene lookup returns CDR1 SGHRS and CDR2 YFSETQ. Written as DNA, the CDR3 is TGCGCCAGCGGCCCAGGGAACCCCACAGATACGCAGTATTTT. This codes for CASGPGNPTDTQYF. Full variable domain (remainder filled in from reference TRBV5-1 and TRBJ2-3): KAGVTQTPRYLIKTRGQQVTLSCSPISGHRSVSWYQQTPGQGLQFLFEYFSETQRNKGNFPGRFSGRQFSNSRSEMNVSTLELGDSALYLCASGPGNPTDTQYFGPGTRLTVL.

A word on this clonotype: Being one base from a much bigger clone, this may be a read error. This chain links TRBV10-3 with TRBJ2-5, with 9 nucleotides matching TRBD2. Trimming cost V 7 bases and J 5 bases; bases outside gene matches: 14. Germline CDR1 ENHRY, CDR2 SYGVKD. This CDR3 contains 16 residues. CDR3 residues: CAITTLSGGGGETQYF. In DNA form, the CDR3 reads TGTGCCATCACGACCCTTAGCGGGGGAGGGGGGGAGACCCAGTACTTC.

The chain employs TRBV7-8 and TRBJ1-2, with 8 nucleotides matching TRBD1. Trimming removed 1 base from V and 4 bases from J; junction bases left unmatched: 8. Germline CDR1 reads SGHVS; CDR2 reads FQNEAQ. The CDR3 runs to 16 residues. CDR3 bases: TGTGCCAGCAGCTTAGGTCCTACAGGGGGTAGCTATGGCTACACCTTC. As protein: CASSLGPTGGSYGYTF.

The chain combines TRBV6-1 with TRBJ2-7; 9 bases fit TRBD1. V shed 9 bases, J shed 1 base, and the junction held 7 bases outside the gene matches. Germline CDR1 reads MNHNS; CDR2 reads SASEGT. This CDR3 comprises 14 residues. CDR3 sequence reads: CASSKGTGSYEQYV. The CDR3 DNA reads as TGTGCCAGTAGTAAGGGGACAGGGTCCTACGAGCAGTACGTC.

Remarks on this clonotype: A read error may explain this, as a much larger clone is one base away. The V call is TRBV20-1, the J call TRBJ2-2, with 10 bases that match TRBD1. In germline, CDR1 is DFQATT, CDR2 SNEGSKA (reference sequence). Losses at the gene ends were 6 bases for V and 7 bases for J; bases not matched to a gene: 5. The CDR3 contains 13 residues. DNA for the CDR3: TGCAGTGCAGACAGGGGGCGCGGCGGGGAGCTGTTTTTT. This encodes CSADRGRGGELFF.

By sample fraction, this clonotype is medium-sized (0.01 to 0.1%). The V gene is TRBV19, the J gene TRBJ1-1, with unresolved D. V was trimmed by 5 bases and J by 7 bases, leaving 14 bases between them. CDR1 is LNHDA and CDR2 is SQIVND in the germline V gene (reference sequence). The CDR3 is made up of 13 amino acids. The CDR3 is CASSPPDGGEAFF. The CDR3 DNA follows: TGTGCCAGTAGTCCCCCGGACGGCGGTGAAGCTTTCTTT. Supplemented by reference TRBV19 and TRBJ1-1, the full variable domain reads DGGITQSPKYLFRKEGQNVTLSCEQNLNHDAMYWYRQDPGQGLRLIYYSQIVNDFQKGDIAEGYSVSREKKESFPLTVTSAQKNPTAFYLCASSPPDGGEAFFGQGTRLTVV.

This chain uses TRBV10-2 with TRBJ1-3; D call uncertain. Germline loops: CDR1 WSHSY, CDR2 SAAADI. The CDR3 consists of 14 residues. V was shortened by 7 bases and J by 2 bases, with 12 bases between the two germline ends. The CDR3 DNA reads TGCGCCAGCAAAAGAAGTGGTACTGGAAACACCATATATTTT. This encodes CASKRSGTGNTIYF.